The 5 T cell receptor beta chains presented below share a single source sample, sequenced in a study of OX40 agonist ivuxolimab in advanced cancers. Data came from immunoSEQ multiplex PCR; TCRdb stores just in-frame clones and leaves some out. The sample records roughly 66,000 clones, around 83% being singletons. The sample was CD4+ or CD8+ T cells sorted from blood, taken in a trial of the OX40 agonist ivuxolimab. The receptor source for this set is an adult with an advanced solid tumor such as melanoma, head and neck, liver or kidney cancer.

This clone is a singleton in its sample. The gene calls are TRBV6-5 and TRBJ2-1, with 7 bases that match TRBD1. Trimming cost V 2 bases and J 4 bases; bases outside gene matches: 5. This CDR3 spans 15 amino acids. In germline, CDR1 is MNHEY, CDR2 SVGAGI. In DNA, the CDR3 is TGTGCCAGCAGTTACGTGGACAGGACTTACAATGAGCAGTTCTTC. Translation gives CASSYVDRTYNEQFF.

The rearrangement uses TRBV5-1 and TRBJ2-3; D ambiguous. The CDR3 is 12 amino acids. Trimming pared 2 bases from V and 0 bases from J, leaving 1 base between. Looked up from germline, CDR1 is SGHRS and CDR2 is YFSETQ. The CDR3 coding sequence is TGCGCCAGCAGCTTCAGCACAGATACGCAGTATTTT. Protein: CASSFSTDTQYF. Supplemented by reference TRBV5-1 and TRBJ2-3, the full variable domain reads KAGVTQTPRYLIKTRGQQVTLSCSPISGHRSVSWYQQTPGQGLQFLFEYFSETQRNKGNFPGRFSGRQFSNSRSEMNVSTLELGDSALYLCASSFSTDTQYFGPGTRLTVL.

The V call is TRBV7-3, the J call TRBJ1-1; no reliable D call. The CDR3 runs 11 residues. V lost 1 base to trimming and J lost 11 bases, with 8 bases between them. The germline V gene encodes CDR1 SGHTA and CDR2 FQGTGA. CDR3 protein: CASSLNGYAFF. In nucleotides, the CDR3 is TGTGCCAGCAGCTTAAACGGGTACGCTTTCTTT. Variable domain in full (rest from reference TRBV7-3 and TRBJ1-1): GAGVSQTPSNKVTEKGKYVELRCDPISGHTALYWYRQSLGQGPEFLIYFQGTGAADDSGLPNDRFFAVRPEGSVSTLKIQRTERGDSAVYLCASSLNGYAFFGQGTRLTVV.

The chain couples TRBV29-1 to TRBJ2-4, with 7 positions matching TRBD1. This CDR3 contains 13 residues. CDR1 is SQVTM and CDR2 is ANQGSEA in the germline V gene. The trim removed 6 bases at V and 7 bases at J, leaving 9 bases unmatched. CDR3 protein: CSVQGSSLNIQYF. CDR3 in DNA: TGCAGCGTACAGGGGTCTTCTTTGAACATTCAGTACTTC.

The chain couples TRBV19 to TRBJ2-1; TRBD2 is a possible D gene (5 bases). V lost 4 bases and J lost 5, with 18 bases in between. Germline CDR1 reads LNHDA; CDR2 reads SQIVND (reference sequence). This CDR3 region has 16 residues. DNA of the CDR3: TGTGCCAGTAGTACCCGGACTGGGCCCCCCAACAATGAGCAGTTCTTC. Protein product: CASSTRTGPPNNEQFF.